The 5 T cell receptor beta chains below all came from one sample that was sequenced in a study of CDR3 diversity in severe acne. MiXCR, applied by TCRdb to the PCR reads, yields one record per CDR3 protein. This table holds more than 85,000 distinct CDR3 sequences, 45% to 50% found once. The specimen sequenced was blood. All receptors come from a male donor with severe acne vulgaris.

This clonotype was detected a few times. CDR3 sequence (DNA): TGTGCCAGCAGTTACTTGAGACCCCTCAACTATGGCTACACCTTC. This encodes CASSYLRPLNYGYTF. The V call is TRBV6-5, the J call TRBJ1-2; no firm D call. Trimming removed 1 base at V and 2 bases at J, with 11 bases between. Germline CDR1 and CDR2: MNHEY and SVGAGI. The CDR3 is 15 residues long.

Many counts were recorded for this clonotype. The gene calls are TRBV30 and TRBJ1-1; unclear D gene. Germline V CDR1 and CDR2: GTSNPN, SVGIG (reference sequence). V was clipped by 5 bases and J by 3 bases, with 13 bases between them. The CDR3 covers 13 residues. The CDR3: CAWETRLYTEAFF. CDR3 DNA: TGTGCCTGGGAGACTCGTCTTTACACTGAAGCTTTCTTT.

The gene calls are TRBV30 and TRBJ2-5; D uncertain. Germline CDR1 reads GTSNPN; CDR2 reads SVGIG (reference sequence). This CDR3 contains 13 residues. V was shortened by 1 base and J by 9 bases, with 15 bases between the two germline ends. The CDR3 DNA reads as TGTGCCTGGAGTGGCAGTCATCCCAACTCCCAGTACTTC. Encoded protein: CAWSGSHPNSQYF.

For this clonotype: With a much larger clone just one base away, this may be a read error. The rearrangement joins TRBV15 to TRBJ1-6, with 8 bases that match TRBD1. Trimming cost V 0 bases and J 9 bases; bases outside gene matches: 10. Per the germline V gene, CDR1 is LNHNV and CDR2 is YYDKDF (reference sequence). This CDR3 spans 17 amino acids. The CDR3 is CATSRERATGESSPLHF. CDR3 bases: TGTGCCACCAGCAGAGAGAGGGCGACAGGGGAAAGTTCACCCCTCCACTTT.

The chain employs TRBV28 and TRBJ1-2; D may be TRBD1 (5 bases). Germline loops: CDR1 MDHEN, CDR2 SYDVKM. This CDR3 spans 16 amino acids. Trimming removed 4 bases at V and 2 bases at J, with 17 bases between. The DNA of the CDR3 is TGTGCCAGCAGTTCCCCCCCAGGGAGCGACAACTATGGCTACACCTTC. Its protein product is CASSSPPGSDNYGYTF.